The text below deals with one T cell receptor beta chain. Its antigen remains unknown. The study ran its PCR with 60 Vbeta and 13 Jbeta primers. How the authors handled the data: Roughly 11 million shared chains were among the approximately 80 million unique TCR beta chains that a later analysis counted. Sequenced by immunoSEQ multiplex PCR; TCRdb stores in-frame clones only, minus some. V, J and clone size are those of that table, while D and trimming were read from the DNA. The sample lists some 60,000 clones, 70% to 90% occurring once. This sample was included in a study of cytomegalovirus exposure and HLA in healthy donors. Looking at the study overall: HLA-typed donors contributed 65 million to 95 million unique TCRs, which were held in an early data release.

Study results and caveats: Productive rates of about 87% or about 30% were seen for most TCR beta V segments in an earlier analysis. At a 0.05 false discovery rate, a later analysis found around 15,000 TCR beta sequences to be associated with HLA alleles.

The J segment lost 5 bases and the V segment lost 3 bases, leaving 2 bases of the junction unmatched. The CDR3 runs 13 residues. Germline V gene sequence: CDR1 SGHDT, CDR2 YYEEEE. This sequence was found in a man between 18 and 35 years old in good health and CMV-seronegative. Sequencing used PBMCs. The chain uses TRBV5-6 and TRBJ1-5; 7 bases are shared with TRBD1. The chain's CDR3 is CASSSGTDQPQHF. CDR3 bases: TGTGCCAGCAGCTCCGGGACAGATCAGCCCCAGCATTTT.